This T cell receptor (beta chain) was identified during a study of cytomegalovirus exposure and HLA in healthy donors. Whole-study findings and limits: About 87% or about 30% of the time was how often most TCR beta V segments were productive, according to an earlier analysis. The study found most TCR sequences rare, yet found some public TCRs in many donors. The analysis excluded some indistinguishable V segments, including TRBV6-2 and TRBV6-3.

Germline-derived CDR1 and CDR2 are MNHEY and SMNVEV (reference sequence). V lost 5 bases to trimming and J lost 7 bases; unmatched junction nucleotides: 4. The CDR3 totals 14 residues. With 60 Vbeta and 13 Jbeta primers, the PCR was carried out. In the authors' workflow: Roughly 12 million shared chains were among 65 million to 85 million unique TCR beta chains counted in a later analysis. Data came from immunoSEQ multiplex PCR; TCRdb stores just in-frame clones and leaves some out. V and J calls and clone size are copied from that table; D and trimming were computed from the DNA. The table lists about 140,000 clones, around 81% of them singletons. About this clone: Its antigen remains unidentified.

This TCR was sampled from a man aged 50 to 60 in good health and CMV-seronegative. This rearrangement joins TRBV27 to TRBJ2-1, with TRBD1 identical over 11 bases. Material: PBMCs. The CDR3 loop reads CASSPGTGGNEQFF. The CDR3 region has the DNA TGTGCCAGCAGTCCCGGGACAGGGGGGAATGAGCAGTTCTTC.